This T cell receptor (beta chain) emerged from a study of T cells in Graves' hyperthyroidism and ophthalmopathy. Researchers amplified the TCR beta CDR3 regions from RNA transcripts. A first-round RT-PCR of the TCR CDR3 used the HTBI primer set. MiXCR, run by TCRdb on the multiplex PCR reads, gives a single entry per CDR3 protein. The sample contains approximately 490,000 distinct CDR3 sequences, around a fifth of which appear only once. CDR3 length equals 14 residues. From germline, CDR1 is MGHRA and CDR2 YSYEKL. J lost 6 bases, V lost 6 bases, and 8 bases had no gene match. This clonotype was picked up a small number of times.

This sequence joins TRBV4-1 and TRBJ2-7, with 10 bases aligning to TRBD2. The sample taken for sequencing was blood. This clonotype originated in a woman between 65 and 79 years old with Graves' ophthalmopathy. The CDR3 nucleotides are TGCGCCAGCAGTCTAGCGGGAGAACGGGGCGAGCAGTACTTC. Encoded protein: CASSLAGERGEQYF.